Listed below are T cell receptor beta chains from one sample, sequenced in a study of molecular identifiers for immune sequencing clone quantification. TCRdb fed the PCR reads into MiXCR, producing one record per CDR3 protein. Among over 85,000 distinct CDR3 sequences listed, about 35% were seen once. The sample was naive CD8+ T cells from blood, with Jurkat cell RNA spiked in. The receptors originated from a human donor in good health. Some libraries in this study had Jurkat cell RNA spiked in. Each CDR3 is given with its conserved first and last residue. Fields, in order: clone size, D gene, J gene, V gene, CDR3 protein, CDR3 DNA. The D gene is left open where the match is weak. Expanded clones get a size class; other rows say once, few or many, or leave the size out.

>NA|NA|TRBJ2-7|TRBV28
CASSFGLGYVFEQYF
TGTGCCAGCAGTTTCGGACTGGGGTATGTTTTCGAGCAGTACTTC
>many|NA|TRBJ2-4|TRBV20-1
CSARVKNIQYF
TGCAGCGCGAGAGTCAAAAACATTCAGTACTTC
>few|NA|TRBJ2-7|TRBV20-1
CSAGVYPPRDEQYF
TGCAGTGCTGGAGTGTACCCCCCTAGAGACGAGCAGTACTTC
>few|NA|TRBJ1-5|TRBV20-1
CSARPLDNQPQHF
TGCAGTGCTAGGCCGTTAGACAATCAGCCCCAGCATTTT
>NA|NA|TRBJ2-7|TRBV13
CASSQSSGSSYEQYF
TGTGCCAGCAGCCAAAGCAGCGGTAGCTCCTACGAGCAGTACTTC
>few|NA|TRBJ2-7|TRBV9
CASSSTGNEQYF
TGTGCCAGCAGCTCGACAGGTAACGAGCAGTACTTC
>many|TRBD2|TRBJ2-6|TRBV29-1
CSVEDQAGAGANVLTF
TGCAGCGTTGAAGATCAAGCGGGAGCTGGGGCCAACGTCCTGACTTTC
>few|NA|TRBJ1-4|TRBV27
CASSGRDELFF
TGTGCCAGCAGTGGCCGTGACGAACTGTTTTTT
>few|NA|TRBJ2-7|TRBV28
CASTTSSYEQYF
TGTGCCAGCACGACATCCTCCTACGAGCAGTACTTC
>many|NA|TRBJ1-5|TRBV5-1
CASSVSWGNQPQHF
TGCGCCAGCAGCGTGTCCTGGGGAAATCAGCCCCAGCATTTT
>NA|NA|TRBJ1-5|TRBV6-2/TRBV6-3
CASRQGYNQPQHF
TGTGCCAGCAGGCAGGGGTACAATCAGCCCCAGCATTTT